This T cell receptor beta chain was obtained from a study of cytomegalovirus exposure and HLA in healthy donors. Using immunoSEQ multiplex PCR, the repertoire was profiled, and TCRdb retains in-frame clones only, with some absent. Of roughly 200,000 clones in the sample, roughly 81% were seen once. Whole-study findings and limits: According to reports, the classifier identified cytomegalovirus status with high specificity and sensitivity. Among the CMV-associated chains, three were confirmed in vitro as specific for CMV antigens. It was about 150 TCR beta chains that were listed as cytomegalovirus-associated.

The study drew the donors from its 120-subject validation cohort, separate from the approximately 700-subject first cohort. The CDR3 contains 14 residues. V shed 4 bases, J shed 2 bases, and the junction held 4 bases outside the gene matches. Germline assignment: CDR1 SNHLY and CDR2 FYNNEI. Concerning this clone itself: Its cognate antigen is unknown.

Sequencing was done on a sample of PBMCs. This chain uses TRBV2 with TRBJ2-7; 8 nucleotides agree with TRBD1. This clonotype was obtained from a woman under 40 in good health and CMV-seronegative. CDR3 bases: TGTGCCAGCAGTGCGGACAGGGCTCCCTACGAGCAGTACTTC. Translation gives CASSADRAPYEQYF.